These T cell receptor beta chains were read from a single sample in a study of T cells in Graves' hyperthyroidism and ophthalmopathy. TCRdb reprocessed the multiplex PCR reads with MiXCR, giving one entry per CDR3 protein. The sample has a few hundred thousand distinct CDR3 sequences; around 42% are singletons. The sequencing sample was made of peripheral blood or thyroid tissue (not recorded which). These receptors were taken from a woman between 18 and 29 years old with Graves' hyperthyroidism. Both conserved end residues are part of each CDR3. The D gene is left open where the match is weak.

V	D	J	CDR3
TRBV10-3	-	TRBJ2-7	CAIRLGGEQYF
TRBV5-4	-	TRBJ1-6	CASSDASSGAYNSPLHF
TRBV7-3	TRBD1	TRBJ2-7	CASSLGNTGAYEQYF
TRBV10-3	TRBD2	TRBJ2-5	CAISDYSGNQETQYF
TRBV29-1	-	TRBJ2-5	CSVGQGQETQYF
TRBV7-6	TRBD2	TRBJ2-5	CASRSWRGASGSQETQYF
TRBV6-5	-	TRBJ1-1	CAIIAGPSTARSEAFF
TRBV7-6	-	TRBJ2-5	CASSARWEAQETQYF
TRBV6-2/TRBV6-3	-	TRBJ2-2	CASVGLAGAHELFF
TRBV7-7	TRBD2	TRBJ2-7	CASSSELAGGHEQYF
TRBV19	-	TRBJ2-7	CASSNRDYELYF
TRBV19	-	TRBJ2-2	CASRRDENTGELFF
TRBV5-8	-	TRBJ1-5	CASSLETRIRAQHF
TRBV7-3	-	TRBJ2-5	CASSSGLPTETQYF
TRBV19	TRBD2	TRBJ2-6	CASSIDRLAGGVGANVLTF
TRBV7-6	-	TRBJ1-3	CASSLDLGNTIYF
TRBV29-1	-	TRBJ2-7	CSVRDGGYEQYF
TRBV29-1	-	TRBJ2-5	CSVEIAEAETQYF
TRBV7-6	TRBD2	TRBJ2-7	CASSPHFGLAAYEQYF
TRBV7-9	TRBD1	TRBJ1-6	CASSWGPGQGAHNSPLHF
TRBV6-1	-	TRBJ1-5	CASSFRDNQPQHF
TRBV5-6	-	TRBJ2-7	CASSHRDTGPLEQYF
TRBV7-8	-	TRBJ2-5	CASSLGTKGETQYF
TRBV5-1	TRBD1	TRBJ2-7	CASSYPGQGASYEQYF
TRBV7-9	-	TRBJ2-7	CASSLLVGEQYF
TRBV12-3/TRBV12-4	TRBD1	TRBJ1-2	CASSGQGNYGYTF
TRBV6-5	-	TRBJ2-7	CASSYSVDPPYEQYF
TRBV7-8	-	TRBJ1-2	CASVELHNYGYTF
TRBV7-9	-	TRBJ2-2	CASSPPGAQGGELFF
TRBV20-1	TRBD2	TRBJ2-5	CSAGGASGREETQYF
TRBV24-1	-	TRBJ2-2	CATSAHRPGELFF
TRBV7-6	-	TRBJ1-4	CASSPPDGEKLFF
TRBV6-5	TRBD2	TRBJ2-7	CASSYVLAGAPSSYEQYF
TRBV13	-	TRBJ2-7	CASSLRLGEQYF